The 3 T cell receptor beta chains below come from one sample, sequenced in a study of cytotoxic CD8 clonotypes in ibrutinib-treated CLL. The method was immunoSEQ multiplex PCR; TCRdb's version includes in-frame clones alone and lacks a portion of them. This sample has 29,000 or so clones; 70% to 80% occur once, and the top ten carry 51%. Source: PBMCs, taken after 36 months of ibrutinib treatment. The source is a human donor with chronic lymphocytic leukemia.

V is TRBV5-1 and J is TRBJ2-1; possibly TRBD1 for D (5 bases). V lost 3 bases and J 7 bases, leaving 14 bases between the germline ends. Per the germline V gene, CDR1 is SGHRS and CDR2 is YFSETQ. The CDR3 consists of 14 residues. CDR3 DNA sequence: TGCGCCAGCAGCTCCTCCAGGGTAGAAAATGAGCAGTTCTTC. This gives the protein CASSSSRVENEQFF. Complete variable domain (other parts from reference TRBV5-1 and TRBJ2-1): KAGVTQTPRYLIKTRGQQVTLSCSPISGHRSVSWYQQTPGQGLQFLFEYFSETQRNKGNFPGRFSGRQFSNSRSEMNVSTLELGDSALYLCASSSSRVENEQFFGPGTRLTVL.

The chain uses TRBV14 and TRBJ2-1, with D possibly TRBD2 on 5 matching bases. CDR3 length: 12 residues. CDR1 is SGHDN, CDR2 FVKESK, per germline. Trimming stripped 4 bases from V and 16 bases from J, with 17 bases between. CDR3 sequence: CASSLPDSPKFF. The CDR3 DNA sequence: TGTGCCAGCAGCCTGCCGGACTCCCCAAAATTCTTC.

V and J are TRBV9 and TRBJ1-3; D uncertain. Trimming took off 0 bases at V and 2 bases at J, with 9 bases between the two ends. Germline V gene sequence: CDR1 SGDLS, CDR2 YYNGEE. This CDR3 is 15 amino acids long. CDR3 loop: CASSVDPGPGNTIYF. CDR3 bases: TGTGCCAGCAGCGTAGACCCCGGGCCTGGAAACACCATATATTTT.